This T cell receptor (beta chain) emerged from a study of early T cells in non-severe SARS-CoV-2 infection. Whole-study findings and limits: Anti-spike CD8 specificities were favored by VDJdb matching, whose results missed private and CD4 specificities.

Trimming cost V 6 bases and J 10 bases, with 10 bases left between them. The V gene's germline CDR1 is SNHLY and CDR2 FYNNEI. The CDR3 is made up of 11 amino acids. As concerns this clonotype: Its antigen is as yet unknown.

A single record per CDR3 protein comes from TCRdb applying MiXCR to the 5' RACE reads. The sample includes 80,000 to 95,000 distinct CDR3 sequences, over 15% of them seen just once. The receptor comes from an adult who was a healthcare worker with PCR-confirmed SARS-CoV-2 infection or an uninfected control (not recorded which). J is TRBJ2-1 and V is TRBV2, with no clear D. Sample: whole blood, taken at baseline. The DNA for the CDR3 is TGTGCCAGCAGGTTACTGGGAGAGCAGTTCTTC. Encoded protein: CASRLLGEQFF.